One and the same sample provided the 19 T cell receptor beta chains below, sequenced in a study of T cells in Graves' hyperthyroidism and ophthalmopathy. Amplified TCR beta CDR3 regions derived from RNA transcripts. TCR CDR3 regions were first amplified by RT-PCR with HTBI primers. Each CDR3 protein is one row after TCRdb ran MiXCR on the multiplex PCR reads. The sample has about 560,000 distinct CDR3 sequences, 14% seen once; the top ten hold approximately 15%. The sample consisted of blood. The receptors here all came from a middle-aged woman with Graves' hyperthyroidism.

This chain connects TRBV19 to TRBJ2-7, with D possibly called TRBD1 or TRBD2 (5 bases each). The V gene lost 7 bases and the J gene lost 5 bases, with 27 bases spanning the gap. This CDR3 region has 17 residues. Germline V gene sequence: CDR1 LNHDA, CDR2 SQIVND (reference sequence). CDR3 residues: CASIQTGTDKTVHEQYF. The CDR3 DNA is TGTGCCAGTATTCAAACCGGGACGGATAAGACTGTCCACGAGCAGTACTTC.

CDR3 DNA: TGTGCCAGCAGCGTGAAGGCCGCAAGCTCCTACGAGCAGTACTTC. Translated, it gives CASSVKAASSYEQYF. The chain links TRBV9 to TRBJ2-7; the D is unclear. Germline CDR1 is SGDLS and CDR2 is YYNGEE. This CDR3 spans 15 amino acids. V lost 2 bases, J lost 0 bases, and 12 bases lay in between.

In this sample, this clonotype turned up a few times. The chain employs TRBV27 and TRBJ2-5; tentative D call: TRBD2 (6 bases). Germline loops: CDR1 MNHEY, CDR2 SMNVEV (reference sequence). The V end was cut by 3 bases, the J end by 4 bases, with 9 bases between. The CDR3 consists of 13 residues. The DNA of the CDR3 is TGTGCCAGCAGTTTTTTGGGGGGAGAGACCCAGTACTTC. Amino acids: CASSFLGGETQYF.

This chain uses TRBV19 with TRBJ2-7; tentatively, D is TRBD2 (5 bases). The CDR3 is 16 residues long. Trimming removed 4 bases from V and 3 bases from J, with 19 bases in between. Germline values: CDR1 LNHDA, CDR2 SQIVND (reference sequence). The CDR3 is CASSTPPGSYHYEQYF. CDR3 coding DNA: TGTGCCAGTAGTACCCCTCCGGGGTCGTACCACTACGAGCAGTACTTC.

This clonotype was found once. V gene TRBV7-9 combines with J gene TRBJ1-5; D is unclear. The CDR3 consists of 15 residues. Germline loops: CDR1 SEHNR, CDR2 FQNEAQ (reference sequence). Trimming stripped 4 bases from V and 6 bases from J, with 16 bases between. Here the CDR3 reads CASSSDGSAGQPQHF. For the CDR3, the DNA is TGTGCCAGCAGCTCAGACGGGTCGGCGGGTCAGCCCCAGCATTTT.

The gene calls are TRBV6-1 and TRBJ2-2; 11 bases align to TRBD2. Unmatched junction bases numbered 4, after V lost 5 bases and J lost 5 bases. Germline V gene lookup returns CDR1 MNHNS and CDR2 SASEGT. The CDR3 has 15 amino acids. CDR3 sequence reads: CASSSPSGRTGELFF. DNA for the CDR3: TGTGCCAGCAGTAGCCCTAGCGGGAGGACCGGGGAGCTGTTTTTT.

This clonotype was detected many times. The genes are TRBV20-1 and TRBJ2-7; TRBD2 matches at 7 bases. Per the germline V gene, CDR1 is DFQATT and CDR2 is SNEGSKA (reference sequence). V gave up 4 bases and J gave up 1 base; unmatched junction bases: 7. The CDR3 is 14 amino acids. CDR3 sequence (DNA): TGCAGTGCTACCGGGACTACAGAGTCCTACGAGCAGTACTTC. Its protein is CSATGTTESYEQYF.

The chain links TRBV20-1 to TRBJ2-5; D is ambiguous. The germline V gene encodes CDR1 DFQATT and CDR2 SNEGSKA (reference sequence). CDR3 length: 10 amino acids. V was cut by 7 bases and J by 7 bases, with 10 bases left in between. CDR3 protein: CSVVDGTQYF. The CDR3 nucleotides read TGCAGTGTAGTCGATGGGACCCAGTACTTC.

This clonotype was counted only a few times. The V gene is TRBV28, the J gene TRBJ1-5; D remains ambiguous. The CDR3 is made up of 16 amino acids. The germline gives CDR1 MDHEN, CDR2 SYDVKM. V was pared by 0 bases and J by 0 bases, with 9 bases between. The CDR3 DNA follows: TGTGCCAGCAGTTTATGGTCTCGTAATAGCAATCAGCCCCAGCATTTT. The encoded protein is CASSLWSRNSNQPQHF.

This clonotype was picked up many times. The chain carries TRBV6-7 and TRBJ2-7; D uncertain. TRBV6-7 is recorded as an ORF, its role being uncertain. This CDR3 contains 18 residues. V gave up 0 bases and J gave up 0 bases, with 18 bases separating them. CDR3 coding DNA: TGTGCCAGCAGTTACTCAATTTTGATCACGGCGAGCTCCTACGAGCAGTACTTC. It codes for CASSYSILITASSYEQYF.

This clonotype was seen many times. The chain couples TRBV6-1 to TRBJ1-1; D is undetermined. Trimming removed 7 bases from V and 4 bases from J, with 13 bases in between. CDR1 is MNHNS and CDR2 is SASEGT in the germline V gene. There are 13 residues in the CDR3. The CDR3 bases are TGTGCCAGCACCCCGTTAATTTCCACTGAAGCTTTCTTT. Its translation is CASTPLISTEAFF.

In regard to this clonotype: A read error is possible here, since a much larger clone lies one base away. This chain joins TRBV7-2 and TRBJ2-7; the D call may be TRBD1 or TRBD2 (5 bases each). Germline-derived CDR1 and CDR2 are SGHTA and FQGNSA. The V end was cut by 2 bases, the J end by 7 bases, with 18 bases between. The CDR3 spans 15 residues. CDR3 region: CASSLTQSRGNEQYF. The CDR3 bases are TGTGCCAGCAGCTTAACTCAGTCCCGGGGCAATGAGCAGTACTTC. Supplemented by reference TRBV7-2 and TRBJ2-7, the full variable domain reads GAGVSQSPSNKVTEKGKDVELRCDPISGHTALYWYRQSLGQGLEFLIYFQGNSAPDKSGLPSDRFSAERTGGSVSTLTIQRTQQEDSAVYLCASSLTQSRGNEQYFGPGTRLTVT.

This clonotype has a count of ten or more. V and J are TRBV2 and TRBJ2-1, with 10 bases fitting TRBD2. This CDR3 contains 16 residues. Looked up from germline, CDR1 is SNHLY and CDR2 is FYNNEI. V trimming: 5 bases; J trimming: 9 bases; junction bases outside the gene matches: 13. CDR3 in amino acids: CASSPRTSGGGVEQFF. The CDR3 nucleotides are TGTGCCAGCAGTCCCCGGACTAGCGGAGGAGGGGTTGAGCAGTTCTTC.

There are many counts of this clonotype. J is TRBJ2-5 and V is TRBV5-1; D is unresolved. The CDR3 is made up of 14 amino acids. The V end was cut by 3 bases, the J end by 0 bases, with 9 bases between. Germline lookup yields CDR1 SGHRS and CDR2 YFSETQ. CDR3 protein: CASSSIGNQETQYF. The CDR3 nucleotides are TGCGCCAGCAGCTCGATTGGGAACCAAGAGACCCAGTACTTC. The variable domain in full, completed from reference TRBV5-1 and TRBJ2-5, reads KAGVTQTPRYLIKTRGQQVTLSCSPISGHRSVSWYQQTPGQGLQFLFEYFSETQRNKGNFPGRFSGRQFSNSRSEMNVSTLELGDSALYLCASSSIGNQETQYFGPGTRLLVL.

This clonotype came up many times. V and J are TRBV18 and TRBJ2-5, with a possible D match to TRBD1 (6 bases). CDR1 and CDR2 from the germline V gene are KGHSH and LQKENI. V shed 6 bases and J shed 1 base, with 12 bases lying between them. The CDR3 consists of 14 residues. The CDR3 sequence is CASSLDRTQETQYF. The CDR3 DNA is TGTGCCAGCTCCCTCGACAGGACCCAAGAGACCCAGTACTTC.

Ten or more counts support this clonotype. The V gene is TRBV7-8, the J gene TRBJ2-3; 8 bases line up with TRBD2. The CDR3 sequence is 16 residues long. V shed 1 base, J shed 2 bases, and the junction held 5 bases outside the gene matches. Germline lookup yields CDR1 SGHVS and CDR2 FQNEAQ. This CDR3 is CASSLVQRGPTDTQYF. The CDR3 coding sequence is TGTGCCAGCAGCTTAGTACAGCGGGGGCCCACAGATACGCAGTATTTT.

This clonotype was counted only a few times. The CDR3 loop reads CATSDTRQFDSGANVLTF. In DNA, the CDR3 is TGTGCCACCAGTGATACCAGACAGTTTGACTCTGGGGCCAACGTCCTGACTTTC. The V and J genes are TRBV24-1 and TRBJ2-6, with D perhaps TRBD1 (5 bases). Germline V gene lookup returns CDR1 KGHDR and CDR2 SFDVKD. The CDR3 is 18 residues long. Trimming removed 3 bases from V and 0 bases from J, with 14 bases in between.

The V call is TRBV5-1, the J call TRBJ2-2, with D possibly matching TRBD2 (5 bases). The length of the CDR3 is 15 residues. Trimming pared 0 bases from V and 5 bases from J, leaving 11 bases between. CDR1 SGHRS and CDR2 YFSETQ come from the germline V gene. CDR3 amino acids: CASSLVKGGTGELFF. The CDR3 DNA follows: TGCGCCAGCAGCTTGGTGAAGGGCGGGACCGGGGAGCTGTTTTTT.

The CDR3 protein is CASNIPGPYNEQFF. DNA of the CDR3: TGTGCCAGTAATATCCCGGGCCCCTACAATGAGCAGTTCTTC. The chain links TRBV19 to TRBJ2-1; D is uncertain. The CDR3 contains 14 residues. Germline values: CDR1 LNHDA, CDR2 SQIVND (reference sequence). V lost 7 bases and J lost 2, with 12 bases in between.